The 20 T cell receptor beta chains below all came from one sample that was sequenced in a study of T cells in Graves' hyperthyroidism and ophthalmopathy. Amplified TCR beta CDR3 regions came from RNA transcripts. Using the HTBI primer set, a first-round RT-PCR was run on the TCR CDR3. TCRdb re-analysed the multiplex PCR reads in MiXCR, keeping a single row per CDR3 protein. Among hundreds of thousands of distinct CDR3 sequences listed, roughly an eighth were seen once. Specimen: blood. The receptor source for this set is a woman in her thirties or forties with Graves' ophthalmopathy.

This clonotype was detected many times. J is TRBJ2-1 and V is TRBV6-2 or TRBV6-3; 10 nucleotides match TRBD1. Germline loops: CDR1 MNHEY, CDR2 SVGEGT. The CDR3 length is 15 residues. The ends lost 5 bases at V and 7 bases at J; junction bases unmatched: 8. The CDR3 loop reads CASSLTGGEGNEQFF. The CDR3 nucleotides are TGTGCCAGCAGTCTGACAGGGGGCGAAGGGAATGAGCAGTTCTTC.

The V and J genes are TRBV12-5 and TRBJ2-2; possibly TRBD1 for D (5 bases). Trimming pared 0 bases from V and 6 bases from J, leaving 11 bases between. Germline-derived CDR1 and CDR2 are LGHNT and FRNRAP. The CDR3 loop spans 15 amino acids. CDR3 DNA: TGTGCTAGTGGTTTGGTGGGGCTGGGCGCCGGGGAGCTGTTTTTT. Protein product: CASGLVGLGAGELFF.

Regarding this clonotype: A much larger clone differs from this one at a single base, so this may be a read error. The V and J genes are TRBV6-1 and TRBJ1-2; no clear D. Germline CDR1 reads MNHNS; CDR2 reads SASEGT. There are 15 residues in the CDR3. CDR3 nucleotide sequence: TGTGCCGGCAGTGAAGCAACGGGCCCATGGGGAGGCTACACCTTC. Translated: CAGSEATGPWGGYTF.

Of note for this clonotype: This sequence may be a read error, since a much larger clone differs from it by one base. The chain joins TRBV5-1 to TRBJ1-1; D perhaps matches TRBD1 (6 bases). Germline V CDR1 and CDR2: SGHRS, YFSETQ. The CDR3 loop spans 15 amino acids. CDR3 DNA sequence: TGCGCCGGCAGCATACAGACAGGCCCGCGGGCTGAAGCTTTCTTT. This encodes CAGSIQTGPRAEAFF.

This clonotype was counted at least ten times. This rearrangement joins TRBV12-3 or TRBV12-4 to TRBJ1-5; D unresolved. The CDR3 runs 14 residues. V dropped 5 bases and J dropped 4 bases, with 12 bases sitting between them. For the CDR3, the DNA is TGTGCCAGCAGTCGATCCGGTGGGAATCAGCCCCAGCATTTT. Protein product: CASSRSGGNQPQHF.

The gene calls are TRBV11-2 and TRBJ2-2; D not certain. Germline lookup yields CDR1 SGHAT and CDR2 FQNNGV. V lost 3 bases to trimming and J lost 3 bases, with 11 bases between them. The CDR3 extends over 15 amino acids. The CDR3 nucleotides read TGTGCCAGCAGCTTCTTCCTGGATGACACCGGGGAGCTGTTTTTT. This sequence encodes CASSFFLDDTGELFF.

The sample holds one count of this clonotype. The chain recombines TRBV29-1 with TRBJ2-5; D remains ambiguous. Trimming pared 4 bases from V and 1 base from J, leaving 10 bases between. The germline CDR1 and CDR2 sequences are SQVTM and ANQGSEA. The CDR3 consists of 13 residues. CDR3 in amino acids: CSVATHLQETQYF. The CDR3 bases are TGCAGCGTTGCCACACACCTCCAAGAGACCCAGTACTTC.

V and J are TRBV29-1 and TRBJ2-3, with D perhaps being TRBD1 or TRBD2 (6 bases each). Germline V gene sequence: CDR1 SQVTM, CDR2 ANQGSEA. The CDR3 totals 13 residues. V was cut by 7 bases and J by 0 bases, with 11 bases left in between. Here the CDR3 reads CSGRGASTDTQYF. The DNA for the CDR3 is TGCAGCGGTAGGGGGGCAAGCACAGATACGCAGTATTTT.

This clonotype was counted between two and nine times. The rearrangement joins TRBV28 to TRBJ2-7; D may be TRBD1 (7 bases). CDR3 size: 15 residues. Germline lookup yields CDR1 MDHEN and CDR2 SYDVKM. Trimming shortened V by 5 bases and J by 2 bases, and 16 bases separated the two germline ends. Here the CDR3 reads CASSLTGRLPYEQYF. CDR3 in DNA: TGTGCCAGCAGTCTGACAGGGAGGCTTCCCTACGAGCAGTACTTC.

This clonotype was counted at least ten times. The CDR3 DNA reads as TGTGCCAGCAGACCCTTAGCGGGAGCGGGCACCGGGGAGCTGTTTTTT. Translated: CASRPLAGAGTGELFF. The chain recombines TRBV27 with TRBJ2-2; 9 bases are a match to TRBD2. In germline, CDR1 is MNHEY, CDR2 SMNVEV (reference sequence). V dropped 6 bases and J dropped 4; count of bases not matched to a gene: 9. The CDR3 length is 16 residues.

This clonotype was detected ten times or more. CDR3 loop: CSARGQRGLLNEQFF. The DNA for the CDR3 is TGCAGTGCTAGAGGGCAGCGGGGACTCCTGAATGAGCAGTTCTTC. The rearrangement links TRBV20-1 to TRBJ2-1, with 7 nucleotides matching TRBD2. Trimming took 1 base from V and 7 from J; bases not matched to a gene: 10. The CDR3 has 15 residues. CDR1 and CDR2 from the germline V gene are DFQATT and SNEGSKA (reference sequence).

This clonotype has ten or more counts. This chain uses TRBV10-1 with TRBJ1-5; D gene ambiguous. Trimming removed 5 bases at V and 2 bases at J, with 7 bases between. The germline V gene encodes CDR1 WNHNN and CDR2 SYGVQD (reference sequence). This CDR3 is 13 amino acids long. CDR3 nucleotides: TGCGCCAGCAGTATGAGCGGCAATCAGCCCCAGCATTTT. Its protein product is CASSMSGNQPQHF.

This clonotype was detected ten times or more. The chain is built from TRBV25-1 and TRBJ1-2; no reliable D call. Germline loops: CDR1 MGHDK, CDR2 SYGVNS. V was shortened by 2 bases and J by 0 bases, with 10 bases between the two germline ends. CDR3 size: 15 residues. The CDR3 reads CASSEGGTANYGYTF. CDR3 DNA: TGTGCCAGCAGTGAAGGCGGAACAGCTAACTATGGCTACACCTTC.

This clonotype was counted at least ten times. The rearrangement links TRBV24-1 to TRBJ2-3, with a weak D call TRBD1 (5 bases). Trimming pared 0 bases from V and 0 bases from J, leaving 9 bases between. Germline values: CDR1 KGHDR, CDR2 SFDVKD. The CDR3 contains 16 residues. The chain's CDR3 is CATSDLWAGSTDTQYF. The CDR3, as DNA: TGTGCCACCAGTGATTTGTGGGCAGGGAGCACAGATACGCAGTATTTT.

Ten or more counts support this clonotype. The V gene is TRBV28, the J gene TRBJ1-5; 9 bases fit TRBD1. This CDR3 is 15 amino acids long. The germline V gene encodes CDR1 MDHEN and CDR2 SYDVKM. The V gene end was trimmed by 0 bases and the J gene end by 7 bases; junction bases not matched to a gene: 4. The CDR3, as DNA: TGTGCCAGCAGTTTATGGGGACAGGGAGTCCAGCCCCAGCATTTT. Residues: CASSLWGQGVQPQHF.

This clonotype was picked up a small number of times. The genes are TRBV19 and TRBJ2-5; no firm D call. Germline V CDR1 and CDR2: LNHDA, SQIVND (reference sequence). The CDR3 covers 12 residues. The V gene lost 3 bases and the J gene lost 2 bases, with 4 bases spanning the gap. CDR3 DNA: TGTGCCAGTAGTATCCGTCAAGAGACCCAGTACTTC. The encoded protein is CASSIRQETQYF.

At least ten counts were recorded for this clonotype. This chain joins TRBV10-2 and TRBJ2-5; D is possibly TRBD1 (5 bases). CDR3 length equals 12 residues. Trimming removed 6 bases from V and 5 bases from J, with 10 bases in between. The germline gives CDR1 WSHSY, CDR2 SAAADI. The CDR3 region is CASRAGMETQYF. CDR3 in DNA: TGCGCCAGCAGAGCAGGGATGGAGACCCAGTACTTC.

V usage is TRBV5-4 and J usage is TRBJ1-1; maybe TRBD1 (5 bases). CDR1 and CDR2 from the germline V gene are SGHNT and YYREEE (reference sequence). The germline V and J ends were trimmed by 3 bases and 0 bases, with 12 bases remaining between them. The CDR3 has 15 amino acids. CDR3 amino acids: CASSSPGPMNTEAFF. The DNA for the CDR3 is TGTGCCAGCAGCTCCCCGGGACCGATGAACACTGAAGCTTTCTTT.

This chain links TRBV28 with TRBJ2-1; possible D gene TRBD1, 6 bases. Germline CDR1 MDHEN, CDR2 SYDVKM. This CDR3 comprises 16 residues. Trimming took 6 bases from V and 3 from J, leaving 18 bases between them. The CDR3, as DNA: TGTGCCAGCAGCCCGCCTACGTACAGGGACTACAATGAGCAGTTCTTC. This sequence encodes CASSPPTYRDYNEQFF.

As to this clonotype: One end of the junction is discordant with germline, which a read error may explain. This chain connects TRBV15 to TRBJ1-4, with D tentatively TRBD1 (5 bases). CDR1 and CDR2 from the germline V gene are LNHNV and YYDKDF (reference sequence). The CDR3 totals 15 residues. CDR3 coding DNA: TGTGCCACCAGCAGAGGAGTTGGAGGGGCCGAAAAACTGTCTTTT. Translating it yields CATSRGVGGAEKLSF.